Following are 14 T cell receptor beta chains from one sample sequenced in a study of T cell repertoires in cytomegalovirus infection. TCRdb reprocessed the reads via MiXCR and lists one record per CDR3 protein. This sample has approximately 260,000 distinct CDR3 sequences, with under 25% found just once. No antigens are known for them. The source material was cultured PBMCs, sampled from culture after CMV antigen stimulation. The source is a human donor in good health (CMV status not recorded). Some clones in this sample may be carry-over from other donors' samples.

As for this clonotype: This may come from a read error, since a much larger clone is one base off. V and J are TRBV7-9 and TRBJ2-1; D might be TRBD1 or TRBD2, each matching 5 bases. Germline V gene sequence: CDR1 SEHNR, CDR2 FQNEAQ (reference sequence). Trimming took 8 bases from V and 6 from J, leaving 11 bases between them. This CDR3 has 12 amino acids. In DNA, the CDR3 is TGTGCCAGCGGAACTAGGGGCAATGAGCAGTTCTTC. Translated: CASGTRGNEQFF.

This clonotype showed up just a few times. The rearrangement links TRBV20-1 to TRBJ2-7, with 8 bases fitting TRBD1. Looked up from germline, CDR1 is DFQATT and CDR2 is SNEGSKA (reference sequence). CDR3 length equals 14 residues. V dropped 2 bases and J dropped 3; count of bases not matched to a gene: 6. CDR3 nucleotides: TGCAGTGCTAGACCCACAGGGGGAGGCTACGAGCAGTACTTC. Residues: CSARPTGGGYEQYF.

This sequence joins TRBV20-1 and TRBJ2-1; 10 nucleotides agree with TRBD2. Germline trimming cut 3 bases from V and 8 bases from J; bases unmatched to any gene: 4. This CDR3 is built from 13 residues. Germline CDR1 reads DFQATT; CDR2 reads SNEGSKA (reference sequence). CDR3 protein: CSASWTSGDEQFF. CDR3 nucleotides: TGCAGTGCTAGTTGGACTAGCGGCGATGAGCAGTTCTTC.

V gene TRBV28 combines with J gene TRBJ1-1; D perhaps matches TRBD1 (5 bases). The CDR3 totals 17 residues. CDR1 is MDHEN and CDR2 is SYDVKM in the germline V gene. Trimming took 5 bases from V and 0 from J, leaving 19 bases between them. CDR3 nucleotides: TGTGCCAGCAGTCCCGGACACCTGGGACGGTTGAACACTGAAGCTTTCTTT. Translation: CASSPGHLGRLNTEAFF.

The chain joins TRBV10-2 to TRBJ1-2, with TRBD1 matching over 9 bases. CDR1 and CDR2 from the germline V gene are WSHSY and SAAADI. Trimming removed 2 bases from V and 3 bases from J; junction bases left unmatched: 1. The CDR3 extends over 14 amino acids. The CDR3 DNA reads TGCGCCAGCAGTGAGGGGACAGGGCACTATGGCTACACCTTC. This gives the protein CASSEGTGHYGYTF.

The chain couples TRBV20-1 to TRBJ2-2, with D perhaps matching TRBD1 (6 bases). The CDR3 is 16 residues long. V lost 4 bases, J lost 5 bases, and 20 bases lay in between. CDR1 and CDR2 (germline): DFQATT, SNEGSKA (reference sequence). CDR3 protein: CSATPMGQGTTGELFF. The CDR3 nucleotides read TGCAGTGCTACCCCCATGGGGCAGGGGACGACCGGGGAGCTGTTTTTT.

The chain recombines TRBV6-5 with TRBJ2-2, with D perhaps matching TRBD2 (6 bases). V gave up 0 bases and J gave up 5 bases, with 16 bases separating them. The CDR3 is 17 residues long. From germline, CDR1 is MNHEY and CDR2 SVGAGI. Here the CDR3 reads CASSYSTDRRGTGELFF. CDR3 DNA sequence: TGTGCCAGCAGTTACTCGACGGATCGTCGGGGGACCGGGGAGCTGTTTTTT.

This clonotype came up a few times. The rearrangement uses TRBV20-1 and TRBJ2-1; D possibly uses TRBD1 or TRBD2 (5 bases each). The V and J ends lost 5 bases and 5 bases respectively, with 13 bases between them. This CDR3 has 13 amino acids. The germline V gene has CDR1 DFQATT and CDR2 SNEGSKA (reference sequence). The DNA of the CDR3 is TGCAGTGCTGTTGGGACGGACCACAATGAGCAGTTCTTC. This sequence encodes CSAVGTDHNEQFF.

This clonotype was counted a few times. V gene TRBV7-8 combines with J gene TRBJ2-3; D might be TRBD2 (6 bases). CDR3 size: 15 residues. V dropped 5 bases and J dropped 4 bases, with 16 bases sitting between them. In germline, CDR1 is SGHVS, CDR2 FQNEAQ. For the CDR3, the DNA is TGTGCCAGCAGCCCGGAGACTAGTTCATCAGATACGCAGTATTTT. It translates to CASSPETSSSDTQYF.

V and J are TRBV6-5 and TRBJ2-7; 10 bases are a match to TRBD2. The CDR3 extends over 18 amino acids. After removal of 0 bases from V and 4 bases from J, the junction contained 12 bases not matched to a gene. From germline, CDR1 is MNHEY and CDR2 SVGAGI. DNA for the CDR3: TGTGCCAGCAGTTACTCCCCCGCTGTAGCGGGAGGACTATACGAGCAGTACTTC. It is translated as CASSYSPAVAGGLYEQYF.

CDR3 coding DNA: TGCAGCGTTCGTGAGAACACTGAAGCTTTCTTT. This encodes CSVRENTEAFF. The rearrangement joins TRBV29-1 to TRBJ1-1; D is unclear. The CDR3 length is 11 residues. Per germline, CDR1 SQVTM and CDR2 ANQGSEA. Between the trimmed V and J ends, which lost 5 bases and 1 base, there was a span of 5 bases.

This clonotype appeared many times. The V gene is TRBV7-8, the J gene TRBJ1-2, with D maybe TRBD1 (5 bases). The CDR3 sequence is 15 residues long. The ends were cut back, 3 bases at V and 0 bases at J, with 11 bases in the middle. The germline gives CDR1 SGHVS, CDR2 FQNEAQ. In nucleotides, the CDR3 is TGTGCCAGCAGCTTGCGACAGTTAGCTAACTATGGCTACACCTTC. Its translation: CASSLRQLANYGYTF.

This clonotype was recorded a few times. The V and J genes are TRBV11-2 and TRBJ1-1; TRBD1 is a possible D gene (5 bases). Germline CDR1 reads SGHAT; CDR2 reads FQNNGV. The CDR3 is 16 amino acids. V dropped 1 base and J dropped 1 base, with 13 bases sitting between them. CDR3 protein: CASSLGLLGANTEAFF. CDR3 bases: TGTGCCAGCAGCTTAGGACTTTTAGGGGCGAACACTGAAGCTTTCTTT.

This sequence joins TRBV12-3 or TRBV12-4 and TRBJ2-1; D might be TRBD2 (5 bases). The CDR3 consists of 15 residues. Trimming took 8 bases from V and 0 from J, leaving 14 bases between them. The CDR3 nucleotides read TGTGCCAGCGGCACGGGGTCGAGCTCCTACAATGAGCAGTTCTTC. Encoded protein: CASGTGSSSYNEQFF.